This T cell receptor (beta chain) was retrieved from a study of vaccination and CD4 T cells after COVID-19. Concerning this clonotype itself: Its antigen is still unknown.

Indicated treatment: roughly 10-day PBMC culture with coronavirus spike peptide pools or control peptides (ViraFEST assay). Per-well cultures of some 2 million PBMCs received around 10 IU/ml IL-2 and approximately 9.1 ug/ml peptide pools. Scientists separated out CD4+ T cells through negative selection following 10 days in culture. Sequencing of cultured CD4+ T cell DNA used the Oncomine TCR Beta short-read assay. One entry per CDR3 protein results from TCRdb running MiXCR on the PCR reads. The sample lists about 9,600 distinct CDR3 sequences, 20% to 30% seen once, with about 13% in the top ten. The TCR originated in a human donor who had recovered from COVID-19. Here the sequenced sample was CD4+ T cells from blood, cultured in vitro, taken after SARS-CoV-2 vaccination.

The CDR3 bases are TGCAGTGCTAGATCCGGGATCACGATAAACGAGCAGTACTTC. This gives the protein CSARSGITINEQYF. The chain joins TRBV20-1 to TRBJ2-7; possibly TRBD2 for D (5 bases). This CDR3 spans 14 amino acids. Germline V lookup: CDR1 DFQATT, CDR2 SNEGSKA (reference sequence). Trimming removed 2 bases from V and 5 bases from J, with 16 bases in between.